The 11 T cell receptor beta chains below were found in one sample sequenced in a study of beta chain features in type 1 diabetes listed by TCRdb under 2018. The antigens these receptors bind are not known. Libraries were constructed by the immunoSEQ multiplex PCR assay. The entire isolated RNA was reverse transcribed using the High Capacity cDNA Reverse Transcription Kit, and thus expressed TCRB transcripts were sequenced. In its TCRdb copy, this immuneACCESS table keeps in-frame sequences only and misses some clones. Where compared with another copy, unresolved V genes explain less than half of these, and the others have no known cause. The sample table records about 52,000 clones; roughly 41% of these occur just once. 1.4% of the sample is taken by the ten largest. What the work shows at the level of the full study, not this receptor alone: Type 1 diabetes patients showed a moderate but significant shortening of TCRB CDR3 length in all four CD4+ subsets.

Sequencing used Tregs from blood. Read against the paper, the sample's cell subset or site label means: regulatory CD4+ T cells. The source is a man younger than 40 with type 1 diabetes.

The CDR3 DNA reads as TGTGCCAGCTCACCACCACCGGGGGAAAGTCAGCCCCAGCATTTT. It is translated as CASSPPPGESQPQHF. J is TRBJ1-5 and V is TRBV18; D is perhaps TRBD1 (5 bases). The CDR3 is made up of 15 amino acids. Per germline, CDR1 KGHSH and CDR2 LQKENI. Trimming removed 0 bases from V and 6 bases from J, with 12 bases in between.

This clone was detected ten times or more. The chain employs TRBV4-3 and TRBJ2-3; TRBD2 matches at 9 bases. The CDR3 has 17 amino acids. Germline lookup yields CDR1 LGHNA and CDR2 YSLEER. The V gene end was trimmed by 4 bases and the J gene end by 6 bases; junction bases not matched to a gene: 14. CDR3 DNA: TGCGCCAGCAGCCCGTCACTCGGCCTAGCGGGAAGCGATACGCAGTATTTT. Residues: CASSPSLGLAGSDTQYF.

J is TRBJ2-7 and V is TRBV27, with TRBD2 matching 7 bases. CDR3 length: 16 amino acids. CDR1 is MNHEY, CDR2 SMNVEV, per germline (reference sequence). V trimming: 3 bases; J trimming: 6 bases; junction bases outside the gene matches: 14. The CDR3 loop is CASSFLGTTISREQYF. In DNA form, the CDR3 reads TGTGCCAGCAGTTTCCTCGGGACTACGATAAGCCGCGAGCAGTACTTC.

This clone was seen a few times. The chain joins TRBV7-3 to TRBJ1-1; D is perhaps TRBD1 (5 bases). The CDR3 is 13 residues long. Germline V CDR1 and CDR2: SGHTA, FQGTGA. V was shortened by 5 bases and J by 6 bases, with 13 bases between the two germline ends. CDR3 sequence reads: CASSQGAGSEAFF. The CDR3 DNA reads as TGTGCCAGCAGCCAAGGGGCAGGGTCTGAAGCTTTCTTT. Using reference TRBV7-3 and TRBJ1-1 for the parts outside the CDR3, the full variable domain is GAGVSQTPSNKVTEKGKYVELRCDPISGHTALYWYRQSLGQGPEFLIYFQGTGAADDSGLPNDRFFAVRPEGSVSTLKIQRTERGDSAVYLCASSQGAGSEAFFGQGTRLTVV.

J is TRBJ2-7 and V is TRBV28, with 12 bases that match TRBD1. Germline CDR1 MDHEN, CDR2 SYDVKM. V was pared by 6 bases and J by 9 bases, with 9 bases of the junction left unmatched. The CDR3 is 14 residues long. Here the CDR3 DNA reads TGTGCCAGCAGGACCGGGACAGGGGGCGCCGGGCAGTACTTC. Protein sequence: CASRTGTGGAGQYF.

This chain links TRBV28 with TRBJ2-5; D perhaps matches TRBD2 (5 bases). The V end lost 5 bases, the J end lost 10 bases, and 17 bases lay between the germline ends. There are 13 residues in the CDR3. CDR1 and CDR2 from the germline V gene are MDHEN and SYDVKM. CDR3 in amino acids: CASSTFGWGDQYF. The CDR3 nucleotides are TGTGCCAGCAGTACGTTCGGGTGGGGAGACCAGTACTTC.

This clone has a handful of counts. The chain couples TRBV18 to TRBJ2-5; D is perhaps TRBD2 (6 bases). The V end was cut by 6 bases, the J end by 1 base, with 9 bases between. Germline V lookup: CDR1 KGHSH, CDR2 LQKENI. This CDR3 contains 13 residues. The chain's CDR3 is CASSAGLQETQYF. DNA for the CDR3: TGTGCCAGCTCGGCGGGGCTCCAAGAGACCCAGTACTTC.

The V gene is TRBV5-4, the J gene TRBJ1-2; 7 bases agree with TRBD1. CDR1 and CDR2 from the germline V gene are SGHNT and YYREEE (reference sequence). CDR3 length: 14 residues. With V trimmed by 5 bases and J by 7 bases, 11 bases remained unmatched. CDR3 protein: CASSLGQEYAGYTF. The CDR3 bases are TGTGCCAGCAGTTTAGGACAGGAGTATGCTGGCTACACCTTC.

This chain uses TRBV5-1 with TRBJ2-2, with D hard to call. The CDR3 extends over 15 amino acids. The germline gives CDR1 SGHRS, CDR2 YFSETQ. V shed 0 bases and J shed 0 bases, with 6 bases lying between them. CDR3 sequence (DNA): TGCGCCAGCAGCTTGGCACTTGCGAACACCGGGGAGCTGTTTTTT. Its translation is CASSLALANTGELFF. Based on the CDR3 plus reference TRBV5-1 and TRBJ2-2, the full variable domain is KAGVTQTPRYLIKTRGQQVTLSCSPISGHRSVSWYQQTPGQGLQFLFEYFSETQRNKGNFPGRFSGRQFSNSRSEMNVSTLELGDSALYLCASSLALANTGELFFGEGSRLTVL.

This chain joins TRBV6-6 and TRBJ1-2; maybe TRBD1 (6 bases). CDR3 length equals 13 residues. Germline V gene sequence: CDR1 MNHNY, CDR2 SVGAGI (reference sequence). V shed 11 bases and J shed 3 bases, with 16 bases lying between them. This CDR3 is CAAQLGGDYGYTF. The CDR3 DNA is TGTGCCGCTCAACTAGGGGGAGACTATGGCTACACCTTC.

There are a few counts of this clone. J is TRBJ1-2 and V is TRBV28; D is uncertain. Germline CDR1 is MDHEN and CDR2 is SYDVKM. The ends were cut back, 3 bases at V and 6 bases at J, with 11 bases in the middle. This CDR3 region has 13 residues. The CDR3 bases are TGTGCCAGCAGTTTTCTGGGCCGAGATGGCTACACCTTC. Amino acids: CASSFLGRDGYTF.